The 16 T cell receptor beta chains listed next were all sequenced from one sample in a study of blood T cell repertoires in COVID-19. This table comes from immunoSEQ multiplex PCR, and its TCRdb copy is limited to in-frame clones, with some not included. The sample includes about 200,000 clones, about 88% of them seen just once. Sequencing was performed on peripheral blood. These receptors originate from a man over 45 with COVID-19, enrolled during active disease.

The chain carries TRBV30 and TRBJ2-3; tentatively, D is TRBD2 (5 bases). The CDR3 spans 12 residues. Germline V lookup: CDR1 GTSNPN, CDR2 SVGIG (reference sequence). V dropped 0 bases and J dropped 10 bases, with 11 bases sitting between them. The CDR3 spells CAWSVAGRAQYF. DNA for the CDR3: TGTGCCTGGAGTGTAGCCGGGCGGGCGCAGTATTTT. The full variable domain, in which reference TRBV30 and TRBJ2-3 provide the parts outside the CDR3, is SQTIHQWPATLVQPVGSPLSLECTVEGTSNPNLYWYRQAAGRGLQLLFYSVGIGQISSEVPQNLSASRPQDRQFILSSKKLLLSDSGFYLCAWSVAGRAQYFGPGTRLTVL.

The rearrangement uses TRBV27 and TRBJ2-5, with a possible D match to TRBD2 (6 bases). CDR1 is MNHEY, CDR2 SMNVEV, per germline (reference sequence). The CDR3 has 13 amino acids. V lost 5 bases to trimming and J lost 3 bases, with 10 bases between them. In nucleotides, the CDR3 is TGTGCCAGCAGTCCCTCGGGGGAAGAGACCCAGTACTTC. It is translated as CASSPSGEETQYF.

The chain links TRBV10-1 to TRBJ2-7; D possibly corresponds to TRBD2 (5 bases). Germline values: CDR1 WNHNN, CDR2 SYGVQD (reference sequence). The CDR3 runs to 13 residues. V was cut by 3 bases and J by 3 bases, with 9 bases left in between. CDR3 DNA: TGCGCCAGCAGTGAAGGACTCCACTACGAGCAGTACTTC. Its translation: CASSEGLHYEQYF.

This chain connects TRBV2 to TRBJ1-2; TRBD1 is a possible D gene (5 bases). V was shortened by 7 bases and J by 3 bases, with 9 bases between the two germline ends. CDR1 and CDR2 (germline): SNHLY, FYNNEI. CDR3 length equals 12 residues. DNA for the CDR3: TGTGCCAGCATGGGGGGTGACTATGGCTACACCTTC. It specifies CASMGGDYGYTF.

The CDR3 sequence: CASSLQGAEREKLFF. The CDR3 nucleotides are TGCGCCAGCAGCTTACAGGGGGCAGAGAGAGAAAAACTGTTTTTT. The V gene is TRBV5-1, the J gene TRBJ1-4; 9 nucleotides match TRBD1. J lost 8 bases, V lost 2 bases, and 7 bases had no gene match. CDR3 length: 15 amino acids. Germline-derived CDR1 and CDR2 are SGHRS and YFSETQ.

The chain carries TRBV3-1 (or the pseudogene TRBV3-2) and TRBJ2-1, with 11 bases lining up with TRBD2. In germline, CDR1 is LGHDT, CDR2 YNNKEL (reference sequence). This CDR3 spans 17 amino acids. V gave up 1 base and J gave up 7 bases; unmatched junction bases: 9. CDR3 DNA sequence: TGTGCCAGCAGCCAAGGCCTAGCGGGAGGTTTGGGGAATGAGCAGTTCTTC. Translated: CASSQGLAGGLGNEQFF.

The CDR3 DNA is TGTGCTCGGACGGACAGCGAGCGCACTGAAGCTTTCTTT. Translating it yields CARTDSERTEAFF. V gene TRBV30 combines with J gene TRBJ1-1, with D possibly TRBD1 on 6 matching bases. Germline V lookup: CDR1 GTSNPN, CDR2 SVGIG (reference sequence). The CDR3 totals 13 residues.

The chain carries TRBV7-9 and TRBJ1-4; D is unclear. This CDR3 comprises 11 residues. Trimming cost V 2 bases and J 8 bases, with 3 bases left between them. The germline V gene has CDR1 SEHNR and CDR2 FQNEAQ (reference sequence). The CDR3 is CASSLQEKLFF. The CDR3 DNA sequence: TGTGCCAGCAGCTTACAAGAAAAACTGTTTTTT.

The chain's CDR3 is CASRTGGSGYTF. DNA for the CDR3: TGTGCCAGCAGGACAGGGGGCAGCGGCTACACCTTC. V is TRBV6-5 and J is TRBJ1-2; TRBD1 aligns across 10 bases. The CDR3 sequence is 12 residues long. J gave up 8 bases and V 6 bases, and 3 bases lay outside the gene matches. Germline V gives CDR1 MNHEY, CDR2 SVGAGI.

The CDR3 nucleotides are TGCAGCGTTGTATTTGAATCTAGCGGGAGGGTCTTTGATGAGCAGTTCTTC. This gives the protein CSVVFESSGRVFDEQFF. J is TRBJ2-1 and V is TRBV29-1; TRBD2 matches at 12 bases. This CDR3 is 17 amino acids long. J gave up 8 bases and V 4 bases, and 15 bases lay outside the gene matches. Germline V lookup: CDR1 SQVTM, CDR2 ANQGSEA.

The V gene is TRBV12-3 or TRBV12-4, the J gene TRBJ1-1, with D maybe TRBD1 (6 bases). Trimming pared 7 bases from V and 11 bases from J, leaving 20 bases between. The CDR3 totals 13 residues. This CDR3 reads CASILGGGNVAFF. CDR3 nucleotides: TGTGCCAGCATACTAGGGGGGGGCAATGTGGCTTTCTTT.

This chain uses TRBV6-5 with TRBJ2-3; D is undetermined. Germline V gene data show CDR1 as MNHEY and CDR2 as SVGAGI. Trimming took 0 bases from V and 0 from J, leaving 7 bases between them. CDR3 length equals 15 residues. CDR3 sequence reads: CASSYSLVSTDTQYF. CDR3 sequence (DNA): TGTGCCAGCAGTTACTCCCTAGTTAGCACAGATACGCAGTATTTT.

The rearrangement links TRBV9 to TRBJ2-3; TRBD2 agrees at 12 bases. The V gene's germline CDR1 is SGDLS and CDR2 YYNGEE. This CDR3 is built from 17 residues. J lost 6 bases, V lost 4 bases, and 12 bases had no gene match. The CDR3 region is CASSPEGLAGGSDTQYF. The CDR3 nucleotides are TGTGCCAGCAGCCCAGAGGGACTAGCGGGTGGTTCGGATACGCAGTATTTT.

This chain uses TRBV4-2 with TRBJ2-5, with D tentatively TRBD2 (6 bases). From germline, CDR1 is LGHNA and CDR2 YNFKEQ. V lost 4 bases and J 4 bases, leaving 10 bases between the germline ends. The CDR3 length is 13 residues. The CDR3, as DNA: TGTGCCAGCAGCCTAGAGGGAGGAGAGACCCAGTACTTC. Translating it yields CASSLEGGETQYF.

This chain links TRBV23-1 with TRBJ2-6; 7 nucleotides agree with TRBD1. Being an ORF, TRBV23-1 has a function that is uncertain. V gave up 2 bases and J gave up 2 bases; unmatched junction bases: 3. This CDR3 contains 16 residues. CDR3 nucleotides: TGCGCCAGCAGTCAAGAAGGGACAGCTGGGGCCAACGTCCTGACTTTC. Encoded protein: CASSQEGTAGANVLTF.

The chain has TRBV6-5 and TRBJ1-6; possible D gene TRBD1, 6 bases. CDR1 is MNHEY and CDR2 is SVGAGI in the germline V gene. Trimming shortened V by 5 bases and J by 1 base, and 9 bases separated the two germline ends. The CDR3 runs to 15 residues. The CDR3 region is CASSKQGSYNSPLHF. The CDR3 DNA is TGTGCCAGCAGTAAACAGGGTTCCTATAATTCACCCCTCCACTTT.